This passage covers 32 T cell receptor beta chains from one sample sequenced in a study of shared clonotypes between healthy human individuals (dated by TCRdb to the early 2020s). The library was made by the immunoSEQ multiplex PCR assay. TCRdb holds this immuneACCESS table with in-frame rearrangements only. Some clones are missing; in checked studies, unresolved V genes explain under half, and the rest has no known cause. The sample table records some 2.1 million clones; over 85% of these occur just once. 0.1% to 0.15% of the sample is held by the ten biggest clonotypes. The sample comprised naive CD4+ T cells sorted from blood. Taken with the paper, the label for cell subset or site translates to: CD45RA+ positively selected. The receptors were sampled from a man between 18 and 35 years old in good health.

This rearrangement joins TRBV6-1 to TRBJ2-7; 7 bases align to TRBD2. With V trimmed by 7 bases and J by 6 bases, 12 bases remained unmatched. The CDR3 is made up of 14 amino acids. CDR1 and CDR2 (germline): MNHNS, SASEGT. CDR3 residues: CASKGREGPFEQYF. The DNA of the CDR3 is TGTGCCAGCAAGGGAAGGGAGGGCCCCTTCGAGCAGTACTTC.

The J gene is TRBJ2-2, the V gene TRBV7-2; TRBD2 agrees at 11 bases. The CDR3 consists of 15 residues. V shed 6 bases and J 9 bases; nucleotides not matched to a gene: 9. CDR1 is SGHTA, CDR2 FQGNSA, per germline. CDR3 DNA sequence: TGTGCCAGCAGGGGAGGGACTAGCGGTCTTTGGGAGCTGTTTTTT. This sequence encodes CASRGGTSGLWELFF.

This chain joins TRBV5-4 and TRBJ1-2; maybe TRBD1 (5 bases). Germline CDR1 reads SGHNT; CDR2 reads YYREEE (reference sequence). The CDR3 loop spans 16 amino acids. Trimming cost V 4 bases and J 8 bases, with 24 bases left between them. CDR3 coding DNA: TGTGCCAGCAGCCTGGACGGGGGGAGCAACCTATTAGGCTACACCTTC. Translating gives CASSLDGGSNLLGYTF.

Comments on this clone: Other DNA sequences of this sample code for an identical CDR3. The chain carries TRBV9 and TRBJ2-5, with 12 bases identical to TRBD2. In germline, CDR1 is SGDLS, CDR2 YYNGEE. This CDR3 has 15 residues. Trimming at V came to 3 bases and at J to 2 bases, leaving 2 bases not matched to a gene. The CDR3 region is CASSATSGGQETQYF. The CDR3, as DNA: TGTGCCAGCAGCGCGACTAGCGGGGGACAAGAGACCCAGTACTTC.

This rearrangement joins TRBV5-1 to TRBJ1-3, with 7 bases matching TRBD1. Germline lookup yields CDR1 SGHRS and CDR2 YFSETQ. CDR3 size: 15 residues. With 4 bases clipped from V and 0 bases from J, the junction kept 4 bases outside the gene matches. DNA for the CDR3: TGCGCCAGCAGCGCCGAGGGGGCCTCTGGAAACACCATATATTTT. Encoded protein: CASSAEGASGNTIYF.

Comment on this clone: At the DNA level, this CDR3 is encoded by other sequences in the same sample as well. The chain joins TRBV5-4 to TRBJ2-7; no firm D call. The germline V gene has CDR1 SGHNT and CDR2 YYREEE (reference sequence). The CDR3 totals 12 residues. V shed 1 base and J shed 3 bases, with 5 bases lying between them. CDR3 nucleotide sequence: TGTGCCAGCAGCTTGCCAGGCTACGAGCAGTACTTC. Protein product: CASSLPGYEQYF.

Here the CDR3 DNA reads TGTGCCAGCAGTCAGGACAGGGGTACCTACGAGCAGTACTTC. Translating it yields CASSQDRGTYEQYF. The V call is TRBV2, the J call TRBJ2-7; 9 bases line up with TRBD1. Per germline, CDR1 SNHLY and CDR2 FYNNEI. This CDR3 comprises 14 residues. V lost 5 bases and J lost 2; bases outside the gene matches: 4. Looking up the rest from reference TRBV2 and TRBJ2-7 gives the full variable domain: EPEVTQTPSHQVTQMGQEVILRCVPISNHLYFYWYRQILGQKVEFLVSFYNNEISEKSEIFDDQFSVERPDGSNFTLKIRSTKLEDSAMYFCASSQDRGTYEQYFGPGTRLTVT.

Comment on this clone: Other DNA sequences in the same sample also yield this CDR3. Here the CDR3 reads CASSLGLAGYNEQFF. The CDR3 DNA reads as TGTGCCAGCAGCTTGGGCCTAGCGGGGTACAATGAGCAGTTCTTC. The chain has TRBV5-4 and TRBJ2-1; 9 bases map to TRBD2. J lost 4 bases, V lost 0 bases, and 2 bases had no gene match. Germline V CDR1 and CDR2: SGHNT, YYREEE (reference sequence). CDR3 length: 15 amino acids.

The chain links TRBV9 to TRBJ2-5; 9 bases fit TRBD2. The CDR3 runs to 15 residues. Unmatched junction bases numbered 6, after V lost 2 bases and J lost 4 bases. Germline values: CDR1 SGDLS, CDR2 YYNGEE. Here the CDR3 reads CASSVMTSGSETQYF. CDR3 in DNA: TGTGCCAGCAGCGTCATGACTAGCGGTTCAGAGACCCAGTACTTC.

This clone was observed a single time. J is TRBJ2-1 and V is TRBV7-2; D is possibly TRBD2 (5 bases). The V and J ends lost 5 bases and 7 bases respectively, with 21 bases between them. This CDR3 comprises 16 residues. Germline-derived CDR1 and CDR2 are SGHTA and FQGNSA. This chain's CDR3 is CASSPGVGAHRNEQFF. The CDR3 DNA follows: TGTGCCAGCAGCCCAGGCGTGGGAGCCCATAGGAATGAGCAGTTCTTC. The variable domain in full, completed from reference TRBV7-2 and TRBJ2-1, reads GAGVSQSPSNKVTEKGKDVELRCDPISGHTALYWYRQSLGQGLEFLIYFQGNSAPDKSGLPSDRFSAERTGGSVSTLTIQRTQQEDSAVYLCASSPGVGAHRNEQFFGPGTRLTVL.

The V gene is TRBV6-5, the J gene TRBJ1-6; TRBD1 might be the D (6 bases). Germline V gene sequence: CDR1 MNHEY, CDR2 SVGAGI. V was trimmed by 8 bases and J by 10 bases, leaving 12 bases between them. The CDR3 contains 12 residues. CDR3 DNA sequence: TGTGCCAGCCGACAGGCGGGATCACCCCTCCACTTT. Translating gives CASRQAGSPLHF.

Note on this clone: The same CDR3 is also encoded by other DNA sequences in this sample. The chain uses TRBV5-1 and TRBJ1-5; tentative D call: TRBD1 (6 bases). Germline V gene sequence: CDR1 SGHRS, CDR2 YFSETQ. This CDR3 region has 14 residues. V lost 5 bases and J lost 4, with 13 bases in between. CDR3 region: CASSPGGPNQPQHF. CDR3 sequence (DNA): TGCGCCAGCAGTCCGGGGGGGCCTAATCAGCCCCAGCATTTT.

This clone has just one count. The chain is built from TRBV9 and TRBJ2-3; 12 bases fit TRBD1. This CDR3 has 17 residues. Losses at the gene ends were 3 bases for V and 4 bases for J; bases not matched to a gene: 9. Germline CDR1 SGDLS, CDR2 YYNGEE. The CDR3 DNA sequence: TGTGCCAGCAGCGCGGTCGGGACAGGGGGCCACCCAGATACGCAGTATTTT. Protein: CASSAVGTGGHPDTQYF. Using reference TRBV9 and TRBJ2-3 for the parts outside the CDR3, the full variable domain is DSGVTQTPKHLITATGQRVTLRCSPRSGDLSVYWYQQSLDQGLQFLIQYYNGEERAKGNILERFSAQQFPDLHSELNLSSLELGDSALYFCASSAVGTGGHPDTQYFGPGTRLTVL.

This chain uses TRBV27 with TRBJ1-4; 8 bases fit TRBD1. CDR3 length: 14 amino acids. The germline CDR1 and CDR2 sequences are MNHEY and SMNVEV (reference sequence). Trimming cost V 8 bases and J 5 bases; bases outside gene matches: 7. As DNA, the CDR3 is TGTGCCAGCGGGAGACAGGGGAGAAATGAAAAACTGTTTTTT. It is translated as CASGRQGRNEKLFF.

The rearrangement uses TRBV6-6 and TRBJ1-1, with D tentatively TRBD1 (5 bases). CDR3 length equals 16 residues. Germline lookup yields CDR1 MNHNY and CDR2 SVGAGI (reference sequence). The V end lost 2 bases, the J end lost 2 bases, and 15 bases lay between the germline ends. For the CDR3, the DNA is TGTGCCAGCAGTTACACCGGCGGGGGGTCCAACACTGAAGCTTTCTTT. It is translated as CASSYTGGGSNTEAFF.

The rearrangement uses TRBV19 and TRBJ1-1; a possible D gene is TRBD1 (5 bases). The CDR3 consists of 15 residues. Germline V gene sequence: CDR1 LNHDA, CDR2 SQIVND (reference sequence). The V end lost 5 bases, the J end lost 2 bases, and 15 bases lay between the germline ends. The CDR3 region is CASSVPAGRNTEAFF. The CDR3 DNA follows: TGTGCCAGTAGTGTCCCAGCAGGGCGCAACACTGAAGCTTTCTTT.

The chain joins TRBV5-4 to TRBJ1-2; possible D gene TRBD1, 5 bases. Germline V gene lookup returns CDR1 SGHNT and CDR2 YYREEE (reference sequence). Between the trimmed V and J ends, which lost 0 bases and 5 bases, there was a span of 11 bases. The CDR3 has 14 residues. Written as DNA, the CDR3 is TGTGCCAGCAGCTTGGATGGGGGGGATTATGGCTACACCTTC. Its translation: CASSLDGGDYGYTF.

The chain carries TRBV21-1 and TRBJ2-2; the table calls TRBD2, which could not be checked here. TRBV21-1 is reported as a pseudogene. The CDR3 length is 20 residues. The CDR3 reads CASSKARGGGREKRTGELFF. The DNA for the CDR3 is TGTGCCAGCAGCAAAGCCCGGGGAGGCGGGAGGGAAAAGAGAACCGGGGAGCTGTTTTTT.

This clone was counted once. This rearrangement joins TRBV7-2 to TRBJ2-7; no firm D call. V was cut by 5 bases and J by 2 bases, with 16 bases left in between. Germline V CDR1 and CDR2: SGHTA, FQGNSA. The CDR3 consists of 15 residues. CDR3 DNA: TGTGCCAGCAGCCCCTCAGGTAGCCTTCCCTACGAGCAGTACTTC. It codes for CASSPSGSLPYEQYF.

The chain recombines TRBV6-5 with TRBJ2-1, with unresolved D. Between the trimmed V and J ends, which lost 5 bases and 4 bases, there was a span of 6 bases. Germline assignment: CDR1 MNHEY and CDR2 SVGAGI. CDR3 length: 12 residues. CDR3 protein: CASSRAYNEQFF. Here the CDR3 DNA reads TGTGCCAGCAGTAGGGCTTACAATGAGCAGTTCTTC.

This sequence joins TRBV6-4 and TRBJ2-3; D not certain. This CDR3 has 13 amino acids. V shed 2 bases and J shed 4 bases, with 7 bases lying between them. Germline lookup yields CDR1 MRHNA and CDR2 SNTAGT. The CDR3 nucleotides are TGTGCCAGCAGTGACACAGTAGCAGATACGCAGTATTTT. Translation gives CASSDTVADTQYF.

This chain links TRBV4-3 with TRBJ1-4; 7 bases fit TRBD1. From germline, CDR1 is LGHNA and CDR2 YSLEER. The CDR3 loop spans 15 amino acids. Trimming cost V 0 bases and J 4 bases; bases outside gene matches: 2. The CDR3 DNA follows: TGCGCCAGCAGCCAAGAGGCAGGGGGTAATGAAAAACTGTTTTTT. Amino acids: CASSQEAGGNEKLFF.

This chain joins TRBV5-6 and TRBJ2-7; possible D gene TRBD2, 5 bases. V was cut by 1 base and J by 6 bases, with 20 bases left in between. The length of the CDR3 is 16 residues. Germline CDR1 is SGHDT and CDR2 is YYEEEE. The CDR3 region is CASSLRGSNLRFEQYF. In DNA, the CDR3 is TGTGCCAGCAGCTTGCGCGGGTCCAACCTACGTTTCGAGCAGTACTTC.

The chain couples TRBV5-4 to TRBJ2-7, with D possibly matching TRBD1 (7 bases). V was shortened by 4 bases and J by 7 bases, with 12 bases between the two germline ends. CDR3 length: 12 amino acids. CDR1 and CDR2 from the germline V gene are SGHNT and YYREEE (reference sequence). CDR3 in amino acids: CASSPQGGEQYF. The CDR3, as DNA: TGTGCCAGCAGCCCCCAGGGGGGAGAGCAGTACTTC.

This chain joins TRBV28 and TRBJ1-2; D unresolved. CDR3 length: 11 residues. Germline V CDR1 and CDR2: MDHEN, SYDVKM. Trimming pared 8 bases from V and 2 bases from J, leaving 6 bases between. DNA for the CDR3: TGTGCCAGCGAACAAAACTATGGCTACACCTTC. It specifies CASEQNYGYTF.

The V gene is TRBV5-4, the J gene TRBJ2-7; tentative D call: TRBD1 (6 bases). Trimming removed 4 bases at V and 3 bases at J, with 20 bases between. The germline V gene has CDR1 SGHNT and CDR2 YYREEE (reference sequence). The CDR3 is 16 amino acids. For the CDR3, the DNA is TGTGCCAGCAGCCCGAGCCCTACTAGGGGGAACTACGAGCAGTACTTC. Its protein product is CASSPSPTRGNYEQYF.

The chain links TRBV18 to TRBJ2-2; 8 nucleotides line up with TRBD1. V lost 6 bases to trimming and J lost 6 bases; unmatched junction nucleotides: 9. The CDR3 extends over 15 amino acids. Germline lookup yields CDR1 KGHSH and CDR2 LQKENI. CDR3 sequence: CASSLGGQAPGELFF. The CDR3 DNA sequence: TGTGCCAGCTCCCTCGGGGGACAGGCACCCGGGGAGCTGTTTTTT.

The V and J genes are TRBV5-4 and TRBJ1-2; no reliable D call. The CDR3 has 17 amino acids. Trimming took off 0 bases at V and 4 bases at J, with 19 bases between the two ends. Looked up from germline, CDR1 is SGHNT and CDR2 is YYREEE (reference sequence). The CDR3 sequence is CASSLGGALLKAYGYTF. In nucleotides, the CDR3 is TGTGCCAGCAGCTTGGGTGGTGCCTTACTTAAGGCCTATGGCTACACCTTC.

Comment on this clone: Other DNA sequences in this specimen translate into the identical CDR3. This rearrangement joins TRBV5-4 to TRBJ2-5, with 16 nucleotides matching TRBD2. CDR3 length: 16 residues. Germline V lookup: CDR1 SGHNT, CDR2 YYREEE (reference sequence). V shed 4 bases, J shed 2 bases, and the junction held 2 bases outside the gene matches. CDR3 DNA: TGTGCCAGCAGCCCGGGACTAGCGGGGGGGCAAGAGACCCAGTACTTC. Translation: CASSPGLAGGQETQYF.

The CDR3 nucleotides are TGCGCCAGCAGCCAAGATCGGGGAACAGGGTACAATGAGCAGTTCTTC. This gives the protein CASSQDRGTGYNEQFF. The rearrangement uses TRBV4-3 and TRBJ2-1, with D perhaps matching TRBD1 (6 bases). Trimming shortened V by 0 bases and J by 4 bases, and 13 bases separated the two germline ends. The CDR3 is made up of 16 amino acids. Germline values: CDR1 LGHNA, CDR2 YSLEER.

The chain uses TRBV10-1 and TRBJ2-5; the match to TRBD1 covers 9 bases. The CDR3 is 15 amino acids. V lost 5 bases and J lost 4; bases outside the gene matches: 8. Germline-derived CDR1 and CDR2 are WNHNN and SYGVQD (reference sequence). The CDR3 bases are TGCGCCAGCAGTTCACAGGGGGCTTGGGGAGAGACCCAGTACTTC. Translation gives CASSSQGAWGETQYF.

Turning to this clone: This could be a read error, since a much larger clone is one nucleotide away. The chain combines TRBV5-4 with TRBJ1-2, with D uncertain. Deletions cut 3 bases from V and 4 bases from J, with 4 bases between. The CDR3 has 11 amino acids. Per germline, CDR1 SGHNT and CDR2 YYREEE (reference sequence). Here the CDR3 reads CASSSIYGYTF. The CDR3, as DNA: TGTGCCAGCAGCTCCATCTATGGCTACACCTTC.